This T cell receptor (beta chain) came from a study of beta chain features in type 1 diabetes. CDR3 size: 18 residues. Losses at the gene ends were 1 base for V and 4 bases for J; bases not matched to a gene: 8. From germline, CDR1 is SGHTA and CDR2 FQGNSA. Study results and caveats: Type 1 diabetes patients had fewer VDJ junction insertions and more deletions. Significant though moderate, a shortening of TCRB CDR3s appeared in all four CD4+ subsets of Type 1 diabetes patients.

TCRB transcripts that were expressed got sequenced, as all of the isolated RNA had been reverse transcribed. Assay used: immunoSEQ multiplex PCR; TCRdb lists only in-frame clones, some missing. The sample holds around 150,000 clones, approximately 10% seen once. As regards this clone: Its antigen is undetermined.

The rearrangement links TRBV7-2 to TRBJ2-2; 11 nucleotides agree with TRBD2. Sequences were obtained from central memory CD4+ T cells from blood. The receptor comes from a man aged 25 to 40 with type 1 diabetes. The CDR3 loop is CASSLVLLAGGTTGELFF. CDR3 nucleotides: TGTGCCAGCAGCTTAGTATTGCTAGCGGGAGGTACCACCGGGGAGCTGTTTTTT.